The 29 T cell receptor beta chains below all came from one sample that was sequenced in a study of blood T cells in healthy people across ages. With a J-beta primer mix and a sample-barcoded 5' primer, a second PCR ran about 7 to 12 cycles. From the 5' RACE reads, TCRdb called clonotypes with MiXCR, one entry per CDR3 protein. In the table there are roughly 2 million distinct CDR3 sequences, roughly 49% of which are singletons. Sequenced sample: blood. These receptors originate from a woman aged 40 to 55 in good health.

This clonotype was counted only a few times. The chain uses TRBV20-1 and TRBJ2-5; no firm D call. This CDR3 spans 12 amino acids. CDR1 is DFQATT and CDR2 is SNEGSKA in the germline V gene (reference sequence). V was clipped by 0 bases and J by 11 bases, with 13 bases between them. Here the CDR3 reads CSARDSLNEQYF. The CDR3 DNA reads TGCAGTGCTAGAGACAGCCTCAATGAGCAGTACTTC.

The CDR3 DNA reads as TGTGCCAGCAGCTTCACAGGGGCTGGAAACACCATATATTTT. Residues: CASSFTGAGNTIYF. The chain uses TRBV5-6 and TRBJ1-3; 7 bases map to TRBD1. Germline V CDR1 and CDR2: SGHDT, YYEEEE. Trimming removed 2 bases from V and 2 bases from J; junction bases left unmatched: 1. The CDR3 loop spans 14 amino acids.

J is TRBJ2-4 and V is TRBV6-6, with a possible D match to TRBD1 (6 bases). With 6 bases removed from V and 2 bases from J, the gap between germline ends came to 14 bases. CDR3 length: 15 amino acids. Germline V gives CDR1 MNHNY, CDR2 SVGAGI (reference sequence). The CDR3 protein is CASRKGEGTKNIQYF. In DNA form, the CDR3 reads TGTGCCAGCAGGAAGGGGGAAGGAACCAAAAACATTCAGTACTTC.

This clonotype was seen a few times. The genes are TRBV7-2 and TRBJ2-5; 8 nucleotides match TRBD1. The J call could be wrong; TRBJ2-7 is a better fit for the DNA end. From germline, CDR1 is SGHTA and CDR2 FQGNSA. CDR3 length: 15 amino acids. This CDR3 is CASSIPGQDRGEQYF. The CDR3 region has the DNA TGTGCCAGCAGCATACCGGGACAGGACCGTGGCGAGCAGTACTTC.

This clonotype occurred a few times. The chain has TRBV7-2 and TRBJ2-3, with D possibly being TRBD1 or TRBD2 (6 bases each). Trimming stripped 5 bases from V and 6 bases from J, with 18 bases between. This CDR3 comprises 15 residues. The germline V gene has CDR1 SGHTA and CDR2 FQGNSA. As DNA, the CDR3 is TGTGCCAGCAGCGGCCGGGACACGGGAGTGGATACGCAGTATTTT. It yields the protein CASSGRDTGVDTQYF.

There are a few counts of this clonotype. The chain carries TRBV28 and TRBJ2-7, with D possibly being TRBD1 (5 bases). CDR3 length: 13 amino acids. Per the germline V gene, CDR1 is MDHEN and CDR2 is SYDVKM. V was clipped by 5 bases and J by 2 bases, with 10 bases between them. The DNA of the CDR3 is TGTGCCAGCAGTCTTGACAGTCCCTACGAGCAGTACTTC. Amino acid sequence: CASSLDSPYEQYF. Looking up the rest from reference TRBV28 and TRBJ2-7 gives the full variable domain: DVKVTQSSRYLVKRTGEKVFLECVQDMDHENMFWYRQDPGLGLRLIYFSYDVKMKEKGDIPEGYSVSREKKERFSLILESASTNQTSMYLCASSLDSPYEQYFGPGTRLTVT.

The rearrangement joins TRBV12-3 or TRBV12-4 to TRBJ1-6, with 9 positions matching TRBD1. The V segment lost 4 bases and the J segment 7 bases; nucleotides outside the gene matches: 5. This CDR3 region has 15 residues. CDR3 residues: CASSSNTGGNSPLHF. The CDR3 DNA reads as TGTGCCAGCAGTTCGAACACAGGGGGCAATTCACCCCTCCACTTT.

This clonotype occurred a few times. The V and J genes are TRBV7-2 and TRBJ1-2, with D possibly being TRBD1 (5 bases). Trimming took off 5 bases at V and 4 bases at J, with 17 bases between the two ends. Germline loops: CDR1 SGHTA, CDR2 FQGNSA. The CDR3 covers 15 residues. The DNA for the CDR3 is TGTGCCAGCAGCAAATCGGGGCAGGGTGGCTATGGCTACACCTTC. Encoded protein: CASSKSGQGGYGYTF.

The chain uses TRBV6-2 or TRBV6-3 and TRBJ1-5, with D possibly matching TRBD1 (6 bases). The V end lost 10 bases, the J end lost 2 bases, and 12 bases lay between the germline ends. Germline V gene lookup returns CDR1 MNHEY and CDR2 SVGEGT. The CDR3 consists of 13 residues. DNA for the CDR3: TGTGCCACTCAGCCAGGGGGCAATCAGCCCCAGCATTTT. Translation: CATQPGGNQPQHF.

The chain is built from TRBV12-3 or TRBV12-4 and TRBJ2-1; D uncertain. The CDR3 spans 12 residues. Trimming shortened V by 6 bases and J by 8 bases, and 11 bases separated the two germline ends. This CDR3 is CASRGLGDEQFF. For the CDR3, the DNA is TGTGCCAGCAGAGGTTTGGGCGATGAGCAGTTCTTC.

This chain links TRBV27 with TRBJ2-5; TRBD2 agrees at 8 bases. Losses at the gene ends were 6 bases for V and 11 bases for J; bases not matched to a gene: 17. Germline lookup yields CDR1 MNHEY and CDR2 SMNVEV (reference sequence). This CDR3 region has 15 residues. The CDR3 region has the DNA TGTGCCAGCAGCCTGAGCGGGGGAGAATACAATGAGCAGTACTTC. This codes for CASSLSGGEYNEQYF.

The chain joins TRBV7-8 to TRBJ2-1, with 13 bases lining up with TRBD2. The germline CDR1 and CDR2 sequences are SGHVS and FQNEAQ. The CDR3 runs to 17 residues. V lost 4 bases and J lost 5; bases outside the gene matches: 8. The CDR3: CASSSRTSGGSHNEQFF. CDR3 sequence (DNA): TGTGCCAGCAGCTCGAGGACTAGCGGGGGCTCTCACAATGAGCAGTTCTTC.

V and J are TRBV7-3 and TRBJ2-3; 9 bases match TRBD2. The germline V gene encodes CDR1 SGHTA and CDR2 FQGTGA. Trimming at V came to 5 bases and at J to 0 bases, leaving 9 bases not matched to a gene. The CDR3 extends over 17 amino acids. CDR3 DNA: TGTGCCAGCAGCCGATTATTGCGGGGGGGAAGCACAGATACGCAGTATTTT. Residues: CASSRLLRGGSTDTQYF.

CDR3: CASQRDWAQFF. Written as DNA, the CDR3 is TGTGCCAGCCAGAGGGACTGGGCGCAGTTCTTC. The chain couples TRBV12-3 or TRBV12-4 to TRBJ2-1; TRBD2 is a possible D gene (6 bases). V was cut by 8 bases and J by 12 bases, with 14 bases left in between. The CDR3 consists of 11 residues.

This clonotype was seen a handful of times. The V call is TRBV4-2, the J call TRBJ2-5, with D hard to call. The CDR3 sequence is 15 residues long. Per germline, CDR1 LGHNA and CDR2 YNFKEQ. V lost 1 base to trimming and J lost 2 bases, with 11 bases between them. This chain's CDR3 is CASSQVPQEQETQYF. The DNA for the CDR3 is TGTGCCAGCAGCCAAGTGCCCCAGGAACAAGAGACCCAGTACTTC.

This clonotype has a handful of counts. The chain links TRBV25-1 to TRBJ2-7, with D uncertain. The ends were cut back, 1 base at V and 3 bases at J, with 7 bases in the middle. CDR1 and CDR2 (germline): MGHDK, SYGVNS. The length of the CDR3 is 13 residues. The CDR3 bases are TGTGCCAGCAGTGAATCCGGGTTCTACGAGCAGTACTTC. It yields the protein CASSESGFYEQYF.

The V and J genes are TRBV4-3 and TRBJ2-2; 9 bases align to TRBD1. Per the germline V gene, CDR1 is LGHNA and CDR2 is YSLEER. Trimming at V came to 0 bases and at J to 3 bases, leaving 14 bases not matched to a gene. This CDR3 is 20 amino acids long. CDR3: CASSQDYGQGLKRDTGELFF. CDR3 coding DNA: TGCGCCAGCAGCCAAGATTACGGACAGGGGCTAAAGAGGGACACCGGGGAGCTGTTTTTT.

The gene calls are TRBV11-2 and TRBJ1-2; the D gene is possibly TRBD1 (6 bases). This CDR3 region has 14 residues. Germline CDR1 and CDR2: SGHAT and FQNNGV. The V and J ends lost 5 bases and 6 bases respectively, with 16 bases between them. This CDR3 reads CASSTHRDRNGYTF. DNA for the CDR3: TGTGCCAGCAGCACCCACAGGGATCGGAATGGCTACACCTTC.

The genes are TRBV19 and TRBJ2-1, with 13 bases lining up with TRBD2. This CDR3 region has 19 residues. Looked up from germline, CDR1 is LNHDA and CDR2 is SQIVND (reference sequence). The trim removed 3 bases at V and 8 bases at J, leaving 16 bases unmatched. CDR3 loop: CASSISRGLAGMAGDEQFF. Here the CDR3 DNA reads TGTGCCAGTAGTATTTCTCGGGGACTAGCGGGGATGGCCGGCGATGAGCAGTTCTTC.

The chain uses TRBV6-2 or TRBV6-3 and TRBJ2-5, with D tentatively TRBD2 (6 bases). Between the trimmed V and J ends, which lost 7 bases and 5 bases, there was a span of 14 bases. This CDR3 contains 13 residues. Germline loops: CDR1 MNHEY, CDR2 SVGEGT. The CDR3 region has the DNA TGTGCCAGCACCTACCGCCGGGAGGAGACCCAGTACTTC. Encoded protein: CASTYRREETQYF.

The chain recombines TRBV3-1 with TRBJ2-5, with TRBD2 matching over 7 bases. Trimming removed 3 bases from V and 3 bases from J; junction bases left unmatched: 10. Germline assignment: CDR1 LGHDT and CDR2 YNNKEL (reference sequence). This CDR3 is built from 16 residues. In nucleotides, the CDR3 is TGTGCCAGCAGCCACCCGTCAGCGGGAACCGAAGAGACCCAGTACTTC. Translation gives CASSHPSAGTEETQYF.

The chain is built from TRBV6-5 and TRBJ1-1, with D uncertain. Germline CDR1 is MNHEY and CDR2 is SVGAGI. V was trimmed by 2 bases and J by 1 base, leaving 8 bases between them. This CDR3 is 14 amino acids long. CDR3 sequence: CASSYDGRNTEAFF. In DNA, the CDR3 is TGTGCCAGCAGTTACGACGGGCGGAACACTGAAGCTTTCTTT.

This clonotype was seen a few times. The rearrangement links TRBV20-1 to TRBJ2-3; D is undetermined. The germline gives CDR1 DFQATT, CDR2 SNEGSKA (reference sequence). CDR3 length: 12 amino acids. V shed 6 bases and J shed 4 bases, with 11 bases lying between them. CDR3 loop: CSATQPPDTQYF. CDR3 nucleotide sequence: TGCAGTGCCACCCAGCCACCAGATACGCAGTATTTT.

This clonotype was recorded many times. The V and J genes are TRBV29-1 and TRBJ2-1; maybe TRBD2 (5 bases). Trimming removed 8 bases at V and 1 base at J, with 12 bases between. The CDR3 contains 13 residues. Germline CDR1 and CDR2: SQVTM and ANQGSEA. This CDR3 reads CSYRGLSYNEQFF. In DNA form, the CDR3 reads TGCAGCTACAGAGGGTTATCCTACAATGAGCAGTTCTTC.

As to this clonotype: Just one base apart from a much larger clone, this may be a read error. This chain joins TRBV5-1 and TRBJ2-6; no reliable D call. The CDR3 is 17 residues long. Germline assignment: CDR1 SGHRS and CDR2 YFSETQ. The CDR3 protein is CTSSVQMAGSGANVLTF. In nucleotides, the CDR3 is TGCACCAGCAGCGTACAAATGGCTGGCTCTGGGGCCAACGTCCTGACTTTC.

The chain couples TRBV7-2 to TRBJ2-7; D possibly corresponds to TRBD1 (6 bases). The germline CDR1 and CDR2 sequences are SGHTA and FQGNSA. CDR3 length: 13 residues. Deletions cut 7 bases from V and 1 base from J, with 11 bases between. The CDR3 DNA sequence: TGTGCCAGCAAGAGGACAGCGTCCTACGAGCAGTACTTC. This gives the protein CASKRTASYEQYF.

This clonotype turned up a few times. The genes are TRBV29-1 and TRBJ1-2; 8 nucleotides match TRBD1. CDR1 SQVTM and CDR2 ANQGSEA come from the germline V gene. The CDR3 has 15 residues. The ends lost 7 bases at V and 2 bases at J; junction bases unmatched: 12. The CDR3 reads CSASALGTGNYGYTF. CDR3 nucleotide sequence: TGCAGCGCTTCGGCCCTCGGGACAGGCAACTATGGCTACACCTTC.

V and J are TRBV27 and TRBJ2-5, with D perhaps being TRBD1 or TRBD2 (5 bases each). This CDR3 spans 16 amino acids. Germline V gene lookup returns CDR1 MNHEY and CDR2 SMNVEV (reference sequence). V was trimmed by 6 bases and J by 4 bases, leaving 21 bases between them. In DNA form, the CDR3 reads TGTGCCAGCAGCCCCCGAGGAGGAAGGGGCCCAGAGACCCAGTACTTC. The encoded protein is CASSPRGGRGPETQYF.

The rearrangement links TRBV18 to TRBJ1-2; D gene ambiguous. The CDR3 has 13 residues. V was pared by 0 bases and J by 7 bases, with 9 bases between. Germline CDR1 reads KGHSH; CDR2 reads LQKENI. In DNA form, the CDR3 reads TGTGCCAGCTCACCACCGGGGAGCTCTGGCTACACCTTC. This sequence encodes CASSPPGSSGYTF.